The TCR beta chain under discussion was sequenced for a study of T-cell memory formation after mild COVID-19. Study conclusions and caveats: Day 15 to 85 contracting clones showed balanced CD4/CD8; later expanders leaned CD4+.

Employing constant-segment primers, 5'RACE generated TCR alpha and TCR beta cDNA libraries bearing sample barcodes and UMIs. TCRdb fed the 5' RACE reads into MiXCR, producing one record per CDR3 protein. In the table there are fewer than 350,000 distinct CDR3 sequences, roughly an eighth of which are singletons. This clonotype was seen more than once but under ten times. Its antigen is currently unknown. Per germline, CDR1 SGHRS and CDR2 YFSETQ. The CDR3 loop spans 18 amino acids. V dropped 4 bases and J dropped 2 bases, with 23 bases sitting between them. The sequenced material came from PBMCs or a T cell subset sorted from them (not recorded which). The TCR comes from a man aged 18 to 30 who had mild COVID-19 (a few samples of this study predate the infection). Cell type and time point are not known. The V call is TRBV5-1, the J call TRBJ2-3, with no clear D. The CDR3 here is CASSAGPAGSLYTDTQYF. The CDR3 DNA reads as TGCGCCAGCAGCGCCGGACCAGCCGGCAGCCTATACACAGATACGCAGTATTTT.